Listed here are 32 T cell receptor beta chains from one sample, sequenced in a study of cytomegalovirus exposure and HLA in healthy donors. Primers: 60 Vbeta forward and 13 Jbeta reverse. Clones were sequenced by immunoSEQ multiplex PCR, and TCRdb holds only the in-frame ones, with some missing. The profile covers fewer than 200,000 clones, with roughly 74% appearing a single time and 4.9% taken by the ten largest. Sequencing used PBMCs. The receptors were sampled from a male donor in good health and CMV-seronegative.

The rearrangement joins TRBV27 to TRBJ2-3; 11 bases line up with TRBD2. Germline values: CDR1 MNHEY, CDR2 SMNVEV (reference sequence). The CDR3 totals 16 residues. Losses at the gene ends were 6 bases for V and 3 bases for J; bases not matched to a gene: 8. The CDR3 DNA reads TGTGCCAGCAGCCCTCGACTAGCGGGAACAACAGATACGCAGTATTTT. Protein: CASSPRLAGTTDTQYF.

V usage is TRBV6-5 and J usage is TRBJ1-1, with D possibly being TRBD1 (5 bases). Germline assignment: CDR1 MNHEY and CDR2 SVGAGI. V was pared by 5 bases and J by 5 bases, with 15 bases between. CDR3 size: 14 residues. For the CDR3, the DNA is TGTGCCAGCAGTGCATCGGGGGGTCGGACTGAAGCTTTCTTT. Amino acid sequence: CASSASGGRTEAFF.

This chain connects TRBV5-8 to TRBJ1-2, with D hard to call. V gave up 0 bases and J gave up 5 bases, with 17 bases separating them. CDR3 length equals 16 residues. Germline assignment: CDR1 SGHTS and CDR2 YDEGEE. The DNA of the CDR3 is TGTGCCAGCAGCTTGGTTGCCCCCATGGCAGGATATGGCTACACCTTC. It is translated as CASSLVAPMAGYGYTF.

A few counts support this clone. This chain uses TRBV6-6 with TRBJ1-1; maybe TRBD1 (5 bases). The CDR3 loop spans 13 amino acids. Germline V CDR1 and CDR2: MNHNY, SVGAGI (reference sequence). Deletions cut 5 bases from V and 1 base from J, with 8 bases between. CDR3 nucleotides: TGTGCCAGCAGTGACACAGGGAACACTGAAGCTTTCTTT. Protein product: CASSDTGNTEAFF.

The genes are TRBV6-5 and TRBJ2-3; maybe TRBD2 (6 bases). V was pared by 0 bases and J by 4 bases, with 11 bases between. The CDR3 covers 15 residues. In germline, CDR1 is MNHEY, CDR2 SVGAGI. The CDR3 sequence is CASSYSWGGADTQYF. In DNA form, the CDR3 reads TGTGCCAGCAGTTACTCGTGGGGCGGGGCAGATACGCAGTATTTT.

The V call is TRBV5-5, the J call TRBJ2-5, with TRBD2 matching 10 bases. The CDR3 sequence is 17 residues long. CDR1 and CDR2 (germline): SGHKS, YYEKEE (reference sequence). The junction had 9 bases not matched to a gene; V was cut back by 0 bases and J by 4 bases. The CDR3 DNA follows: TGTGCCAGCAGCTTGGGAACCCTAGCGGGGGAGAGAGAGACCCAGTACTTC. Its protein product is CASSLGTLAGERETQYF.

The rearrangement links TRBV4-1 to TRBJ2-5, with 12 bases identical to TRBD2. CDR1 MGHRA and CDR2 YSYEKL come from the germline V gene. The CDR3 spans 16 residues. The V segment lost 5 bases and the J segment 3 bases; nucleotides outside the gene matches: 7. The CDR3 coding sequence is TGCGCCAGCAGCAAACGGACTAGCGGGGAGAAAGAGACCCAGTACTTC. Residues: CASSKRTSGEKETQYF.

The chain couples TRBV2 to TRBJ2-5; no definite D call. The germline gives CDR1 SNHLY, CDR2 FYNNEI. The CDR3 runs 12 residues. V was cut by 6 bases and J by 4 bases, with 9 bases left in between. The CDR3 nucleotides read TGTGCCAGCAGCAATCCCCCAGAGACCCAGTACTTC. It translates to CASSNPPETQYF.

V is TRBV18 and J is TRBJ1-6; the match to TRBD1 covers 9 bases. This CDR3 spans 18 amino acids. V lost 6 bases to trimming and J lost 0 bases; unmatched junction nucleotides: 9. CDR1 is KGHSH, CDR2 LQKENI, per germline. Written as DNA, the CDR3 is TGTGCCAGCTCGTCCGGGACAGGGCATAACTCCTATAATTCACCCCTCCACTTT. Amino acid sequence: CASSSGTGHNSYNSPLHF.

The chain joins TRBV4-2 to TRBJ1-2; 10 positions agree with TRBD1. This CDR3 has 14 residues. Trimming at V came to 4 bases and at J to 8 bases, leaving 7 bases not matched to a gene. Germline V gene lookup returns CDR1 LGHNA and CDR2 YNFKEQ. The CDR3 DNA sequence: TGTGCCAGCAGCCCAGGTGGGGACAGGGGAGGCTACACCTTC. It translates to CASSPGGDRGGYTF.

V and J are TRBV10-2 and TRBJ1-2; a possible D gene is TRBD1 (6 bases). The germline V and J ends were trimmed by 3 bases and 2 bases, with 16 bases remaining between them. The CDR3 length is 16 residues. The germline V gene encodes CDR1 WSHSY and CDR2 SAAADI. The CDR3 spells CASSDPPGQRNYGYTF. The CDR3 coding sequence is TGCGCCAGCAGTGACCCTCCTGGACAGAGAAACTATGGCTACACCTTC.

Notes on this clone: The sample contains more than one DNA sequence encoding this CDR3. CDR3 coding DNA: TGTGCCAGCAGTCGAGGCGGCTACACCTTC. Amino acids: CASSRGGYTF. V and J are TRBV28 and TRBJ1-2; D not certain. This CDR3 is 10 amino acids long. The V gene lost 5 bases and the J gene lost 8 bases, with 6 bases spanning the gap. The germline V gene encodes CDR1 MDHEN and CDR2 SYDVKM.

The CDR3 loop is CASPASIAYNEQFF. DNA of the CDR3: TGTGCCAGTCCTGCTAGCATCGCCTACAATGAGCAGTTCTTC. This chain connects TRBV21-1 to TRBJ2-1; the table's TRBD2 call for D was not verified on the DNA. TRBV21-1 is listed as a pseudogene. The CDR3 sequence is 14 residues long.

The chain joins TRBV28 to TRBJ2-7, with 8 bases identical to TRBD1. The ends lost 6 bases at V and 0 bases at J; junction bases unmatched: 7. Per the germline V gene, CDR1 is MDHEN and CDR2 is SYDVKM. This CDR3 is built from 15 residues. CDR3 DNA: TGTGCCAGCAGCCCGGACAGGGCTTTCTCCTACGAGCAGTACTTC. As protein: CASSPDRAFSYEQYF.

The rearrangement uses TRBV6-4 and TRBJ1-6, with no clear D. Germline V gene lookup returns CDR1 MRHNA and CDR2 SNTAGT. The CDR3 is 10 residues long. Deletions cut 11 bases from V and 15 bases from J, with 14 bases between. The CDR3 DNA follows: TGTGCCTCCAACCCGGTGAACCTCCACTTT. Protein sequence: CASNPVNLHF.

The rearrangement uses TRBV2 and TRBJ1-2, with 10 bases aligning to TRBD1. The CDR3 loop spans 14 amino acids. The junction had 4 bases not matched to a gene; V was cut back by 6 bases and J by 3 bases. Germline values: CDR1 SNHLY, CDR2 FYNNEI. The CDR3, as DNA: TGTGCCAGCAGATCAGACAGGGGGCACTATGGCTACACCTTC. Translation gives CASRSDRGHYGYTF.

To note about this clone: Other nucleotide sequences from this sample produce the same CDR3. CDR3 bases: TGTGCCAGCAGTGAACGGGGGTACGAGCAGTACTTC. It translates to CASSERGYEQYF. The chain combines TRBV2 with TRBJ2-7; D possibly corresponds to TRBD2 (6 bases). Trimming cost V 2 bases and J 4 bases, with 6 bases left between them. CDR3 length: 12 amino acids. The germline CDR1 and CDR2 sequences are SNHLY and FYNNEI.

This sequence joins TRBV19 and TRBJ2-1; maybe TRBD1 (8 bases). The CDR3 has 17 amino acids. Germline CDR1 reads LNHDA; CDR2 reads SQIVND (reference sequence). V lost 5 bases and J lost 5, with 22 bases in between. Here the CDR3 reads CASSVLRGRGPNNEQFF. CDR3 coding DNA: TGTGCCAGTAGTGTCCTCAGGGGGCGGGGGCCAAACAATGAGCAGTTCTTC.

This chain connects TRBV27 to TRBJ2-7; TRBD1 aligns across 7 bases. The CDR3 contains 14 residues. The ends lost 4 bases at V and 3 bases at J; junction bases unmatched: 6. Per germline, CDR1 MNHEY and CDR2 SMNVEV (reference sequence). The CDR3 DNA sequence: TGTGCCAGCAGTTCGACAGGGATATTCTACGAGCAGTACTTC. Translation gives CASSSTGIFYEQYF.

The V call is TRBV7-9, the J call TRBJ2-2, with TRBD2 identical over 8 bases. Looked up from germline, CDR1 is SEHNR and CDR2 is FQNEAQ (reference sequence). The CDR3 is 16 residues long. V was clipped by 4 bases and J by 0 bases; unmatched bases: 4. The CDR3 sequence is CASSSTSGSNTGELFF. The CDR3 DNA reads TGTGCCAGCAGCTCCACTAGCGGATCGAACACCGGGGAGCTGTTTTTT.

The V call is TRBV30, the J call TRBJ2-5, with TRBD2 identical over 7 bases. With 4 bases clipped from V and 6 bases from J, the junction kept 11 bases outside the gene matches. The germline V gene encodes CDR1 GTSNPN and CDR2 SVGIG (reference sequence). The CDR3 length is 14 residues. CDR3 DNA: TGTGCCTGGAATATGGGGGGGGTACAAAAGACCCAGTACTTC. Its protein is CAWNMGGVQKTQYF.

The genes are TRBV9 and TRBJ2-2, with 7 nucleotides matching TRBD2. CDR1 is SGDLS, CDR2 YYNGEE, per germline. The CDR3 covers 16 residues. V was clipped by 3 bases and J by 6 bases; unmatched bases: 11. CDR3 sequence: CASSAGTNSRAGELFF. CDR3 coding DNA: TGTGCCAGCAGCGCCGGGACTAACTCTCGGGCCGGGGAGCTGTTTTTT.

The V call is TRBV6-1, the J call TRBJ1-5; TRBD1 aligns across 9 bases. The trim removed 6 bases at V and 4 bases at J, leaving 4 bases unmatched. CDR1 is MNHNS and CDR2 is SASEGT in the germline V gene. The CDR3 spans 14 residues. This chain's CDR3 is CASRMTGGNQPQHF. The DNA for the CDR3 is TGTGCCAGCAGGATGACAGGGGGGAATCAGCCCCAGCATTTT.

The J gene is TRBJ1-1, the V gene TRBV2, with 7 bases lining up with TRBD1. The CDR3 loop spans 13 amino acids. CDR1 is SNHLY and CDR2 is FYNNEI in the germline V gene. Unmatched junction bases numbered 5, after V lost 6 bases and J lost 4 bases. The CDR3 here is CASRPGQSTEAFF. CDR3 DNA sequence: TGTGCCAGCAGACCGGGACAGAGCACTGAAGCTTTCTTT.

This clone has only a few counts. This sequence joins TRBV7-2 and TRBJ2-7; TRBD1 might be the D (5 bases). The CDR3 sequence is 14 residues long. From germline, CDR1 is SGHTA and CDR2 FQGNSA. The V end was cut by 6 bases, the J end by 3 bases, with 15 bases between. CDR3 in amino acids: CASRAGLGRYEQYF. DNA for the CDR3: TGTGCCAGCAGGGCAGGGCTCGGGCGCTACGAGCAGTACTTC.

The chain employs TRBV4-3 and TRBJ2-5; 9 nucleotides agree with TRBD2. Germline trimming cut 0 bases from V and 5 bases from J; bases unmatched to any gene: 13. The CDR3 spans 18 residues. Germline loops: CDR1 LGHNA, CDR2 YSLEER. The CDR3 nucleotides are TGCGCCAGCAGCCAAGAACAACGGATAGCGGGAGTCGGGGAGACCCAGTACTTC. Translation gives CASSQEQRIAGVGETQYF.

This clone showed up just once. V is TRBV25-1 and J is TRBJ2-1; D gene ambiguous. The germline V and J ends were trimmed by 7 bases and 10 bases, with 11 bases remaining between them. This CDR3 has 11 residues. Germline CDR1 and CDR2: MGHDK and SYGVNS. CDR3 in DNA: TGTGCCAGCACCTCTCGGTTCGAGCAGTTCTTC. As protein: CASTSRFEQFF.

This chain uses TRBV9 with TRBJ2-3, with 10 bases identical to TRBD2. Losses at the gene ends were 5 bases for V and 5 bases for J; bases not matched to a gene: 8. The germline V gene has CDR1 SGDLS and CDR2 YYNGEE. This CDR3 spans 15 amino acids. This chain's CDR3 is CASSSSGGARDTQYF. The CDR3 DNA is TGTGCCAGCAGTTCCAGCGGGGGGGCCAGAGATACGCAGTATTTT.

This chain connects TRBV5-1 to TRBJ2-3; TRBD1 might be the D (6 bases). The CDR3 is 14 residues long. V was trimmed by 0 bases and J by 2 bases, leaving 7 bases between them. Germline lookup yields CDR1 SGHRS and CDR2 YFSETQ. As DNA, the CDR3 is TGCGCCAGCAGCTTGGGACAGGCCACAGATACGCAGTATTTT. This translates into CASSLGQATDTQYF.

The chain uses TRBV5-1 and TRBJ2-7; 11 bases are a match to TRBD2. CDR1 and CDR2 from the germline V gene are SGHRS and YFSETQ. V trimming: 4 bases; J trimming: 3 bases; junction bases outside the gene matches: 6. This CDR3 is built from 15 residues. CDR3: CASSRGTSGVYEQYF. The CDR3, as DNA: TGCGCCAGCAGCAGGGGGACTAGCGGAGTCTACGAGCAGTACTTC.

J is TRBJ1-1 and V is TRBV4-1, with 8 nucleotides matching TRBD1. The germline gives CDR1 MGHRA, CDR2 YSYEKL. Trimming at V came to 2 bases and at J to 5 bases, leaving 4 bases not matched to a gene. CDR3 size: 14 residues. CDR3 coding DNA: TGCGCCAGCAGCCAATATGGACAGGGAACTGAAGCTTTCTTT. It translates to CASSQYGQGTEAFF.

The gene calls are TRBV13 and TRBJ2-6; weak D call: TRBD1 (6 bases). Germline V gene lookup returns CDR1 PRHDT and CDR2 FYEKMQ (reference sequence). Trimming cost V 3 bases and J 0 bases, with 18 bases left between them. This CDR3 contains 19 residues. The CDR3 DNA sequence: TGTGCCAGCAGCTTCAACCGGGACACCTTTTACTCTGGGGCCAACGTCCTGACTTTC. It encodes CASSFNRDTFYSGANVLTF. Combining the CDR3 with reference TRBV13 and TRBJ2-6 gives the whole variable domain AAGVIQSPRHLIKEKRETATLKCYPIPRHDTVYWYQQGPGQDPQFLISFYEKMQSDKGSIPDRFSAQQFSDYHSELNMSSLELGDSALYFCASSFNRDTFYSGANVLTFGAGSRLTVL.